The clone carrying this TCR beta chain was found once. Its antigen remains unidentified. Donors likely had unrecorded immune exposures despite being nominally healthy when sampled. PCR amplification relied on 60 Vbeta primers (plus 13 Jbeta primers). Sequenced by immunoSEQ multiplex PCR; TCRdb stores in-frame clones only, minus some. The profile covers tens of thousands of clones, with approximately 70% appearing a single time and approximately 8.2% taken by the ten largest. This sample is drawn from a study of cytomegalovirus exposure and HLA in healthy donors. Study outcomes and limitations: Researchers reported in a later analysis that a missense DCLRE1C variant was tied to TCR beta V- and J-gene trimming. Earlier analysis looked at TCR beta V segments, and most were productive about 87% or about 30% of the time.

The sequence derives from a man aged 55-75 years in good health and CMV-seronegative. Sequenced sample: PBMCs.

The CDR3 reads CASSTSGGGETQYF. For the CDR3, the DNA is TGTGCCAGCAGTACCTCTGGGGGCGGAGAGACCCAGTACTTC. The chain carries TRBV6-5 and TRBJ2-5, with D possibly being TRBD1 (6 bases). The germline V gene encodes CDR1 MNHEY and CDR2 SVGAGI. Trimming cost V 5 bases and J 4 bases, with 14 bases left between them. This CDR3 has 14 residues.